Listed below are T cell receptor beta chains from one sample, sequenced in a study of T-cell memory formation after mild COVID-19. From the 5' RACE reads, TCRdb called clonotypes with MiXCR, one entry per CDR3 protein. The repertoire holds 100,000 to 120,000 distinct CDR3 sequences, with roughly 19% as singletons. Sequenced material: PBMCs or a T cell subset sorted from them (not recorded which). Source of these receptors: a man aged 18 to 30 who had mild COVID-19 (a few samples of this study predate the infection). Cell type and time point are not known. The CDR3 runs from the conserved cysteine through the conserved F or W. D genes are given only for firm matches. Not all rows give a size; the values are once, few, many and, for expanded clones, a class.

clone_size	d_call	v_call	j_call	cdr3_aa	cdr3_nt
-	TRBD1	TRBV5-1	TRBJ1-6	CASSTRTGVNSPLHF	TGCGCCAGCAGCACCAGGACAGGGGTAAATTCACCCCTCCACTTT
few	-	TRBV5-1	TRBJ1-5	CASSLAGGDGQPQHF	TGCGCCAGCAGCTTGGCCGGGGGGGATGGTCAGCCCCAGCATTTT
few	TRBD1	TRBV5-6	TRBJ1-1	CASRLGDREGTEAFF	TGTGCCAGCAGACTGGGGGACAGGGAGGGGACTGAAGCTTTCTTT
-	-	TRBV7-2	TRBJ1-2	CASSLGRSREDYTF	TGTGCCAGCAGCTTAGGTAGGAGCAGGGAGGACTACACCTTC
-	-	TRBV11-2	TRBJ2-3	CASSTTFLGGRDTQYF	TGTGCCAGCAGCACAACGTTTCTCGGGGGCAGGGATACGCAGTATTTT
-	TRBD1	TRBV5-1	TRBJ1-1	CASSRSRGRTEAFF	TGCGCCAGCAGCCGATCCAGGGGGCGGACTGAAGCTTTCTTT
few	-	TRBV12-3/TRBV12-4	TRBJ1-5	CASSLFLNQPQHF	TGTGCCAGCAGCTTATTTTTGAATCAGCCCCAGCATTTT
few	TRBD1	TRBV5-4	TRBJ2-7	CASSETGYEQYF	TGTGCCAGCAGCGAGACAGGGTACGAGCAGTACTTC
-	TRBD1	TRBV7-9	TRBJ2-2	CASSRTGTGELFF	TGTGCCAGCAGCCGGACAGGCACCGGGGAGCTGTTTTTT
few	-	TRBV7-8	TRBJ2-2	CASSSSNTGELFF	TGTGCCAGCAGCTCCAGCAACACCGGGGAGCTGTTTTTT
few	TRBD1	TRBV3-1	TRBJ2-5	CASRRGRETQYF	TGTGCCAGCCGCAGGGGGCGAGAGACCCAGTACTTC
-	-	TRBV4-3	TRBJ2-3	CASSQGSLQDTQYF	TGCGCCAGCAGCCAAGGTTCCCTTCAGGATACGCAGTATTTT
-	-	TRBV4-2	TRBJ1-2	CASSQAGRLLDYGYTF	TGTGCCAGCAGCCAAGCTGGCAGACTTTTGGACTATGGCTACACCTTC
once	-	TRBV2	TRBJ1-1	CAGGNTEAFF	TGTGCGGGGGGGAACACTGAAGCTTTCTTT
-	-	TRBV12-3/TRBV12-4	TRBJ1-2	CASRDREYGYTF	TGTGCCAGCAGGGACCGGGAGTATGGCTACACCTTC
-	TRBD1	TRBV12-3/TRBV12-4	TRBJ1-1	CASSLGAAEDRSFF	TGTGCCAGCAGTTTAGGTGCCGCGGAGGACAGGTCTTTCTTT
few	TRBD1	TRBV29-1	TRBJ1-3	CSVGVGQSSGNTIYF	TGCAGCGTAGGGGTGGGACAGAGCTCTGGAAACACCATATATTTT
many	TRBD2	TRBV7-2	TRBJ2-3	CASRGLANTDTQYF	TGTGCCAGCAGGGGACTAGCGAACACAGATACGCAGTATTTT
once	-	TRBV6-6	TRBJ2-1	CASSYRGRENEQFF	TGTGCCAGCAGTTATCGGGGGCGGGAGAATGAGCAGTTCTTC
medium-sized	-	TRBV5-1	TRBJ1-1	CASSLEGPQAFF	TGCGCCAGCAGCTTGGAAGGACCCCAAGCTTTCTTT
-	-	TRBV9	TRBJ2-1	CASSVEMALNEQFF	TGTGCCAGCAGCGTAGAAATGGCTTTGAATGAGCAGTTCTTC
many	-	TRBV7-2	TRBJ2-3	CASSWSDSTDTQYF	TGTGCCAGCAGCTGGTCAGATAGCACAGATACGCAGTATTTT
-	-	TRBV6-5	TRBJ2-1	CASRKSPGERYYNEQFF	TGTGCCAGCAGAAAAAGCCCTGGTGAACGCTACTACAATGAGCAGTTCTTC
-	TRBD2	TRBV7-3	TRBJ2-1	CASSLSPSGGEWDNEQFF	TGTGCCAGCAGCTTGTCCCCTAGCGGGGGGGAATGGGACAATGAGCAGTTCTTC
-	-	TRBV27	TRBJ2-2	CASSSGLLNTGELFF	TGTGCCAGCAGTTCCGGACTGTTAAACACCGGGGAGCTGTTTTTT
few	TRBD1	TRBV5-1	TRBJ1-3	CASSLGQGAGGNTIYF	TGCGCCAGCAGCTTAGGACAGGGCGCGGGAGGAAACACCATATATTTT
many	-	TRBV7-2	TRBJ2-3	CASSGAGHTMDTQYF	TGTGCCAGCAGTGGAGCCGGGCACACGATGGATACGCAGTATTTT
many	-	TRBV4-1	TRBJ2-5	CASSQVGENRYF	TGCGCCAGCAGCCAAGTAGGAGAGAATCGGTACTTC
-	-	TRBV6-2/TRBV6-3	TRBJ1-2	CASSSRDPRRGYTF	TGTGCCAGCAGTAGCAGGGACCCAAGGCGGGGCTACACCTTC
few	-	TRBV19	TRBJ2-4	CASSNWKESLKNIQYF	TGTGCCAGTAGTAATTGGAAAGAGAGCCTAAAAAACATTCAGTACTTC
few	-	TRBV7-7	TRBJ2-7	CASSLEASHEQYF	TGTGCCAGCAGCTTAGAAGCGTCTCACGAGCAGTACTTC
-	-	TRBV20-1	TRBJ2-3	CSARPQNTDTQYF	TGCAGTGCTAGACCCCAAAACACAGATACGCAGTATTTT
-	-	TRBV7-6	TRBJ2-2	CASSLDFMWGELFF	TGTGCCAGCAGCTTAGACTTTATGTGGGGGGAGCTGTTTTTT
few	TRBD2	TRBV5-1	TRBJ2-2	CASSSGLAGFTGELFF	TGCGCCAGCAGCTCCGGACTAGCGGGGTTCACCGGGGAGCTGTTTTTT
-	-	TRBV5-1	TRBJ2-5	CASGGGPEETQYF	TGCGCCAGCGGTGGGGGTCCCGAAGAGACCCAGTACTTC
-	TRBD1	TRBV7-6	TRBJ2-2	CASSLGQGGTGELFF	TGTGCCAGCAGCTTAGGACAGGGTGGGACCGGGGAGCTGTTTTTT
once	-	TRBV20-1	TRBJ2-3	CSANRVAADTQYF	TGCAGTGCTAATAGGGTTGCCGCAGATACGCAGTATTTT
few	TRBD1	TRBV7-2	TRBJ2-1	CASSFDRGNEQFF	TGTGCCAGCAGCTTCGACAGGGGCAATGAGCAGTTCTTC
-	TRBD2	TRBV9	TRBJ2-2	CASSPRLAGGPRTGELFF	TGTGCCAGCAGCCCAAGGTTAGCGGGGGGGCCTCGCACCGGGGAGCTGTTTTTT
-	-	TRBV7-3	TRBJ2-2	CASSQGATGELFF	TGTGCCAGCAGCCAGGGAGCCACCGGGGAGCTGTTTTTT
-	-	TRBV7-2	TRBJ2-4	CASSPYGTEKNIQYF	TGTGCCAGCAGCCCATACGGGACGGAGAAAAACATTCAGTACTTC
-	-	TRBV5-1	TRBJ2-7	CASSPSTGPYEQYF	TGCGCCAGCAGCCCCTCGACAGGACCCTACGAGCAGTACTTC
few	-	TRBV10-3	TRBJ1-2	CAISVGGSYGYTF	TGTGCCATCAGTGTGGGTGGTAGCTATGGCTACACCTTC
few	-	TRBV6-5	TRBJ2-3	CASSYQRRTDTQYF	TGTGCCAGCAGTTACCAGCGGCGCACAGATACGCAGTATTTT
few	-	TRBV2	TRBJ2-5	CASSQNGVEETQYF	TGTGCCAGCAGCCAAAATGGAGTTGAAGAGACCCAGTACTTC
-	-	TRBV6-5	TRBJ1-1	CASSYSGVLNTEAFF	TGTGCCAGCAGTTACTCGGGGGTACTGAACACTGAAGCTTTCTTT
-	-	TRBV6-5	TRBJ2-3	CASSQIFPDTQYF	TGTGCCAGCAGTCAGATCTTCCCAGATACGCAGTATTTT
few	-	TRBV7-9	TRBJ2-5	CASSPRGPETQYF	TGTGCCAGCAGCCCTCGGGGGCCAGAGACCCAGTACTTC
few	TRBD1	TRBV29-1	TRBJ2-2	CSAGTGSRAGELFF	TGCAGCGCTGGGACAGGGAGCCGTGCCGGGGAGCTGTTTTTT
-	-	TRBV25-1	TRBJ1-5	CASTDGDSNQPQHF	TGTGCCAGCACGGACGGAGATAGCAATCAGCCCCAGCATTTT
few	TRBD1	TRBV7-2	TRBJ1-5	CASADRANQPQHF	TGTGCCAGCGCTGACAGGGCGAATCAGCCCCAGCATTTT
few	-	TRBV7-2	TRBJ2-5	CASSFQGQSQETQYF	TGTGCCAGCAGCTTTCAAGGACAGTCCCAAGAGACCCAGTACTTC
-	-	TRBV20-1	TRBJ2-3	CSAPGDGDWTDTQYF	TGCAGTGCCCCCGGGGACGGGGATTGGACAGATACGCAGTATTTT